Listed below are T cell receptor beta chains from one sample, sequenced in a study of shared clonotypes between healthy human individuals. The assay was immunoSEQ multiplex PCR, and TCRdb's table has in-frame clones only and misses some. The sample has a few million clones; over 90% are singletons. Sample: naive CD4+ T cells from PBMCs. Receptors were obtained from a man younger than 35 in good health. Some clones in this sample may be carry-over from other donors' samples. Both conserved end residues are part of each CDR3. A D gene is named only where the DNA matches it firmly. Size tells how often a clone was seen (once, few, many) or the class of an expanded clone, and some rows leave it out.

.	TRBV7-3	.	TRBJ2-1	TGTGCCAGCAGCCCCGGGAGAGTCGCCTACAATGAGCAGTTCTTC	CASSPGRVAYNEQFF
TRBD2	TRBV5-1	.	TRBJ2-4	TGCGCCAGCAGCTTGGAACCGGGACTAGGTGGAAGCATTCAGTACTTC	CASSLEPGLGGSIQYF
.	TRBV15	.	TRBJ2-1	TGTGCCACCAGCAGAGAGATCCCCAGGGTTGGGAATGAGCAGTTCTTC	CATSREIPRVGNEQFF
TRBD2	TRBV6-1	.	TRBJ2-2	TGTGCCAGCAGTCGCCGGGAGGCCTACACCGGGGAGCTGTTTTTT	CASSRREAYTGELFF
TRBD1	TRBV2	.	TRBJ1-3	TGTGCCAGCAGTGAAGAGGGGGCGGTACCTGGAAACACCATATATTTT	CASSEEGAVPGNTIYF
.	TRBV18	.	TRBJ2-1	TGTGCCAGCTCACCCAAGTATATAAGCTCCTACAATGAGCAGTTCTTC	CASSPKYISSYNEQFF
TRBD1	TRBV7-9	.	TRBJ1-5	TGTGCCAGCAGCTTAGTAACAGGGGGCAATCAGCCCCAGCATTTT	CASSLVTGGNQPQHF
.	TRBV29-1	.	TRBJ2-5	TGCAGCGCGGCTATCCCAGGGGTCCAAGAGACCCAGTACTTC	CSAAIPGVQETQYF
.	TRBV28	once	TRBJ2-7	TGTGCCTCCGACGGGAGCTCCTACGAGCAGTACTTC	CASDGSSYEQYF
.	TRBV18	.	TRBJ2-5	TGTGCCAGCTCACCCCAAGAACAAGAGACCCAGTACTTC	CASSPQEQETQYF
.	TRBV30	.	TRBJ1-1	TGTGCCTGGAGTGTAGATAGAACTGAAGCTTTCTTT	CAWSVDRTEAFF
TRBD2	TRBV28	few	TRBJ2-5	TGTGCCAGCAGTTTACCCCCGGGACTAGCGGGTGAGCAGTACTTC	CASSLPPGLAGEQYF
.	TRBV7-3	.	TRBJ2-7	TGTGCCAGCAGCTTAGGGTGGGGCGGAAACTACGAGCAGTACTTC	CASSLGWGGNYEQYF
.	TRBV6-9	.	TRBJ2-5	TGTGCCAGCAGTTATACCGAGGGGGGACGAGAGACCCAGTACTTC	CASSYTEGGRETQYF
.	TRBV5-1	.	TRBJ1-2	TGCGCCAGCAGCTATGAAGGGGACGGCTATGGCTACACCTTC	CASSYEGDGYGYTF
.	TRBV7-2	once	TRBJ2-5	TGTGCCAGCAGCTTAGGGAGGGGGCGTCAAGAGACCCAGTACTTC	CASSLGRGRQETQYF
.	TRBV29-1	.	TRBJ1-1	TGCAGCGTTAGAGACGGCCCATGGTCCACTGAAGCTTTCTTT	CSVRDGPWSTEAFF